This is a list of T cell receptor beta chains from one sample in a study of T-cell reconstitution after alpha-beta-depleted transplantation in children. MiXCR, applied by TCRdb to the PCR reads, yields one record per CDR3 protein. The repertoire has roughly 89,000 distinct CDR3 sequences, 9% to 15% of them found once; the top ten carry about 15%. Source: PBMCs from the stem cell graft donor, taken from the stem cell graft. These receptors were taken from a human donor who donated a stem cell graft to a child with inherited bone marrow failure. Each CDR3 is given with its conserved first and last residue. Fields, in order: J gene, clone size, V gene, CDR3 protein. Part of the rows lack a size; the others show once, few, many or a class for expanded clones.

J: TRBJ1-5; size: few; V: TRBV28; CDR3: CASSLGGGAIQPQHF
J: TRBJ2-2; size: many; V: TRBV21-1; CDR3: CASSKANRAPRGNTGELFF
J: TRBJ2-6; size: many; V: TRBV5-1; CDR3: CASSLEGPNVLTF
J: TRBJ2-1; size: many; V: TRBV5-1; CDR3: CASSLGPRGANEQFF
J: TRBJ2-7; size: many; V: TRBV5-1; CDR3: CASSLTVSSYEQYF
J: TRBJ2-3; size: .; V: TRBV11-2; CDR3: CASSFLGLDTDTQYF
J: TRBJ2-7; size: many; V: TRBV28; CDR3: CASSLPGTSGYEQYF
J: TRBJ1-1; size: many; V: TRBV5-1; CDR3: CASSLGWGMNTEAFF
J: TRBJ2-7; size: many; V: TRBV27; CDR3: CASSLSTGGYEQYF
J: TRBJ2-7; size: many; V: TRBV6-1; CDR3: CASSENPPVYEQYF
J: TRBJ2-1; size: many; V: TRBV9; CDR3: CASSPRGSGDYNEQFF
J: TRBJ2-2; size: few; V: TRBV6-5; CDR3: CASSYLDRELFF
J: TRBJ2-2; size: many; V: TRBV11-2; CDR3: CASSSDGGRNTGELFF
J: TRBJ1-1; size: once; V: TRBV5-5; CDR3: CASSLPGQAYTEAFF
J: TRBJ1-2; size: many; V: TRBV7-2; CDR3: CASSSGQVYGYTF
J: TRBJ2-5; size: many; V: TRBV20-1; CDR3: CSALVGGARETQYF
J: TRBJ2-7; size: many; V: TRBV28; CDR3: CASSSVREQYF
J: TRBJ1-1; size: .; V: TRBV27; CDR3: CASSFVGGATEAFF
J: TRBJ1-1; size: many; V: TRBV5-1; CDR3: CASSLVAGRRNTEAFF
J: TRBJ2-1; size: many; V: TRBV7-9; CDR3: CASSLWDRGAYEQFF
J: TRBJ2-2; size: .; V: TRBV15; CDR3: CATRSQGTGELFF
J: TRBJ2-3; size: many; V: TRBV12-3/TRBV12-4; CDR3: CASSLLLGRGPTDTQYF
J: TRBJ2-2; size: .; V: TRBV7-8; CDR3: CASSSGLAGGMNTGELFF
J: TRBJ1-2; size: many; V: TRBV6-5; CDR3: CASSYSAGAGNGYTF
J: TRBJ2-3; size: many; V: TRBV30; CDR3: CAWSRLAGEDTQYF
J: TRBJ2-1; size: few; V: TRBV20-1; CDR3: CSAQTSGAADEQFF
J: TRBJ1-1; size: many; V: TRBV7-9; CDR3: CASSNPPKSGSTEAFF
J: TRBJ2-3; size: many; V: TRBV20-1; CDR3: CSALPSGIQDTQYF
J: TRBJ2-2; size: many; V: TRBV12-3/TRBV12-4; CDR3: CASSLTGVTGELFF
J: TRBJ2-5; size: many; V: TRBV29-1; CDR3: CSVLAGGRQETQYF
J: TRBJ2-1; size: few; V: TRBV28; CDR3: CASSLDPGNYNEQFF
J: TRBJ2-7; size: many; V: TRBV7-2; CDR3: CASSWGTGNGEQYF
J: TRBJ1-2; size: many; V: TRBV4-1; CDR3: CASSQVVGNSGYTF
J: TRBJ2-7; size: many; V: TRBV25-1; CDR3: CASSIPGTGTYEQYF
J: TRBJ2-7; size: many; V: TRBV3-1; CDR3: CASSETSGNSYEQYF
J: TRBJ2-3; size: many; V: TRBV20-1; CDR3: CSARDQGYTYTQYF
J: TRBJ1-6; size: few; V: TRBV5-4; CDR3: CASSLAQGRSPLHF
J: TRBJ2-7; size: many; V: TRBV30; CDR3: CAWNKGQASYEQYF
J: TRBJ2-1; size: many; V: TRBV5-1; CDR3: CASSLDPGPGDNEQFF
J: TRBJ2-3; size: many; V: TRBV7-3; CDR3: CASSLVVGGGTDTQYF
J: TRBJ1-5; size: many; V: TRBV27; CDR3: CASSAHTDSEGQPQHF
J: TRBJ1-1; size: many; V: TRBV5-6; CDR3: CASSMGGGGTEAFF
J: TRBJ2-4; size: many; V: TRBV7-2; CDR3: CASSPGGRENIQYF